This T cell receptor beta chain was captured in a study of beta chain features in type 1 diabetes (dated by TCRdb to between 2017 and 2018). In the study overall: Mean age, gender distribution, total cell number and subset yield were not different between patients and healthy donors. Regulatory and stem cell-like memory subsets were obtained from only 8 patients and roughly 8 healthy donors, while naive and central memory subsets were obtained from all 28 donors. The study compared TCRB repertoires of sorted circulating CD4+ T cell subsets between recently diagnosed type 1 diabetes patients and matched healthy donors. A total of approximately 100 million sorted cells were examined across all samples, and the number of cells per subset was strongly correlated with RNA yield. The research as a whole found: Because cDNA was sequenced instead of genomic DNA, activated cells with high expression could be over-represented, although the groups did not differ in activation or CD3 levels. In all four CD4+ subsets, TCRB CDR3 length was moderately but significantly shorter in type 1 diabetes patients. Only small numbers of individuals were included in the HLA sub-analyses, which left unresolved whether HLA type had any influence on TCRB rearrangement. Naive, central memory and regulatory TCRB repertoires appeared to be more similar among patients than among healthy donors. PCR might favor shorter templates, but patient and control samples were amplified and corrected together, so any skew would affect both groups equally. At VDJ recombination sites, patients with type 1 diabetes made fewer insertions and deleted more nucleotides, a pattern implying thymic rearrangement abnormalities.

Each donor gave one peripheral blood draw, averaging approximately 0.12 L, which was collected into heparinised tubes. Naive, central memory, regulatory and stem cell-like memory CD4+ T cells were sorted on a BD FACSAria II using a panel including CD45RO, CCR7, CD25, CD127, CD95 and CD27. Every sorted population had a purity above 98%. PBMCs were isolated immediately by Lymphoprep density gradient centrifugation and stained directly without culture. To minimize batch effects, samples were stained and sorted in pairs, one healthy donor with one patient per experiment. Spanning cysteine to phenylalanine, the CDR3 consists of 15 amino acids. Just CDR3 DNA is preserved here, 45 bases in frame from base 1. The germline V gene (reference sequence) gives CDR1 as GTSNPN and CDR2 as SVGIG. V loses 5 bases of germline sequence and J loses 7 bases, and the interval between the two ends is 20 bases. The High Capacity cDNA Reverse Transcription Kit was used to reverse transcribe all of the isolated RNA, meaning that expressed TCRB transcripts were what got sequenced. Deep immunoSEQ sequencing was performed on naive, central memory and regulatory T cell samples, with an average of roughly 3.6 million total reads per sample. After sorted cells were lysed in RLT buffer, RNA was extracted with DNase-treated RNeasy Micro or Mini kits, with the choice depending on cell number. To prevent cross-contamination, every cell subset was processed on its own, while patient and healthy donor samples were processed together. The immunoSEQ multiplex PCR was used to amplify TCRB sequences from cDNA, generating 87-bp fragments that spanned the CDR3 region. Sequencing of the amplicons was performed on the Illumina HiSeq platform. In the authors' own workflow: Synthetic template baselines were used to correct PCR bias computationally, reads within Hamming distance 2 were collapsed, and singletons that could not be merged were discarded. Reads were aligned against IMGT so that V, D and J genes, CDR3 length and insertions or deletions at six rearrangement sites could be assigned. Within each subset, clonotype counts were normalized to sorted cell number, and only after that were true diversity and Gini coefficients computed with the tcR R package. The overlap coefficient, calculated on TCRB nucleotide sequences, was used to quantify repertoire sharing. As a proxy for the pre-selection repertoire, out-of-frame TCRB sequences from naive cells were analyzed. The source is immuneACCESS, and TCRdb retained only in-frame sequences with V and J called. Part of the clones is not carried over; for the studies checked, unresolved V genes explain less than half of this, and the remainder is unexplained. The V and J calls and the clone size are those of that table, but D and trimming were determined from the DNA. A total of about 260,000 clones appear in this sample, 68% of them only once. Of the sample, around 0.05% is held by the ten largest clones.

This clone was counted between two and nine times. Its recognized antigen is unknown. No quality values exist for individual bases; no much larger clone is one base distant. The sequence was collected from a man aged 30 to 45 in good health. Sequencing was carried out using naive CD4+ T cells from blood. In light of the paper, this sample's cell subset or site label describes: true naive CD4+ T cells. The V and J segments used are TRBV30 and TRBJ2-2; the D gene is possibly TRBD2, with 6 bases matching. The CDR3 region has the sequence CAWPRGNNVGGELFF. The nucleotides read TGTGCCTGGCCCCGCGGGAATAATGTCGGCGGGGAGCTGTTTTTT.